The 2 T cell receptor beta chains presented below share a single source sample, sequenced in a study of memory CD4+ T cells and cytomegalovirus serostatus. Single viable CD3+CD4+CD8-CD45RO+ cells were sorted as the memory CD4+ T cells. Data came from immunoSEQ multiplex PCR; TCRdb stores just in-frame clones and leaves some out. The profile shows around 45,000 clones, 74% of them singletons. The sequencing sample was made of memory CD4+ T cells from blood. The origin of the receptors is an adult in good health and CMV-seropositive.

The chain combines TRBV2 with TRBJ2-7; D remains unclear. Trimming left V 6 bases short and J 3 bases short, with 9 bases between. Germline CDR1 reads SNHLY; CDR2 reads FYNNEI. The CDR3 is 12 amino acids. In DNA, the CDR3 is TGTGCCAGCAGCCGTTATTACTACGAGCAGTACTTC. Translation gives CASSRYYYEQYF.

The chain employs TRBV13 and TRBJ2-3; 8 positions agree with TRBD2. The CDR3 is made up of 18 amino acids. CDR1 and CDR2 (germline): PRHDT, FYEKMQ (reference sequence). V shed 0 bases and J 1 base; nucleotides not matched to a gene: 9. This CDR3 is CASSLGRGGQVRTDTQYF. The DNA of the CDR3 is TGTGCCAGCAGCTTAGGACGGGGGGGCCAGGTCCGCACAGATACGCAGTATTTT.